This TCR beta chain derives from a study of tumor and adjacent non-tumor tissue in lung cancer. Study-level background: Each sample yielded 3.9 million or so productive TCRbeta reads on average. The study, taken as a whole, reports: Compared with tumor, normal lung showed significantly lower TCR diversity. Tumor repertoires had a smaller top 100 clone share than normal lung.

The V gene's germline CDR1 is SQVTM and CDR2 ANQGSEA. This CDR3 region has 13 residues. RNA was extracted from bulk tissue without any cell sorting. A modified ARM-PCR protocol with three rounds of nested PCR amplified TCRbeta. TCRdb reprocessed the multiplex PCR reads via MiXCR and lists one record per CDR3 protein. The table lists around 200,000 distinct CDR3 sequences, 60% to 75% of them singletons, with roughly 24% in the top ten. Comments on this clonotype: The antigen remains undetermined. Without the conserved terminal phenylalanine or tryptophan, this CDR3 likely stems from a read error.

The sequenced sample consisted of lung tumor tissue. The TCR sequence derives from a man in his sixties with non-small cell lung cancer. The chain is built from TRBV29-1 and TRBJ2-1; either TRBD1 or TRBD2 may supply D (5 bases each). The CDR3 nucleotides read TGTAGCGTTTGGGGCGGGCGGCACAATGAGCAGTTCATC. Protein product: CSVWGGRHNEQFI.